This is a list of T cell receptor beta chains from one sample in a study of blood T cell repertoires in COVID-19. Profiling relied on immunoSEQ multiplex PCR, and the TCRdb table lists in-frame clones only, not all of them. The table includes about 110,000 clones, 85% detected once. The sequencing input was peripheral blood. These receptor sequences come from a human donor in a cohort sampled during active COVID-19. Each CDR3 is given with its conserved first and last residue. The D gene is left open where the match is weak. Clone size is stated in some rows and not others, as once, few, many or a class when expanded.

D | J | V | size | DNA | CDR3
. | TRBJ2-7 | TRBV10-3 | . | TGTGCCATCAGTGCCCAAGACGGGAAGGCCTACGAGCAGTACTTC | CAISAQDGKAYEQYF
. | TRBJ1-1 | TRBV7-3 | . | TGTGCCAGCAGCTCAACCTCAGGGACTGAAGCTTTCTTT | CASSSTSGTEAFF
. | TRBJ1-5 | TRBV25-1 | . | TGTGCCAGCAGTGAAGGGGGACTTGGAAATCAGCCCCAGCATTTT | CASSEGGLGNQPQHF
. | TRBJ1-2 | TRBV21-1 | . | TGTGCCAGCAGCAGACAGGGGGCGTGTGGCTACACCTTC | CASSRQGACGYTF
. | TRBJ1-1 | TRBV2 | once | TGTGCCAGCATCCCTCCGAGCACTGAAGCTTTCTTT | CASIPPSTEAFF
TRBD2 | TRBJ2-1 | TRBV2 | . | TGTGCCAGCAGTTTAGCGGGGGTTTCCTACAATGAGCAGTTCTTC | CASSLAGVSYNEQFF
TRBD1 | TRBJ2-7 | TRBV12-5 | . | TGTGCTAGTGGTTTCGGGACAGGGTACTACGAGCAGTACTTC | CASGFGTGYYEQYF
TRBD2 | TRBJ2-2 | TRBV4-2 | once | TGTGCCAGCAGCCAAGAAGGGGAGGGCTTCTACACCGGGGAGCTGTTTTTT | CASSQEGEGFYTGELFF
. | TRBJ2-2 | TRBV5-4 | . | TGTGCCAGCAGCGGGGCCGCCAGCACCGGGGAGCTGTTTTTT | CASSGAASTGELFF
TRBD1 | TRBJ2-1 | TRBV4-1 | . | TGCGCCAGCAGCCCGGGGACAGGGATTTACAATGAGCAGTTCTTC | CASSPGTGIYNEQFF
. | TRBJ1-2 | TRBV25-1 | . | TGTGCCAGCAGTGCCCCCGCTAACTATGGCTACACCTTC | CASSAPANYGYTF
TRBD1 | TRBJ1-1 | TRBV10-3 | . | TGTGCCATCAGTATGAAGACAGGGGTGAACACTGAAGCTTTCTTT | CAISMKTGVNTEAFF
TRBD1 | TRBJ1-5 | TRBV6-2/TRBV6-3 | . | TGTGCCAGCAGTTTCTGGACAGGGAACAATCAGCCCCAGCATTTT | CASSFWTGNNQPQHF
. | TRBJ2-5 | TRBV19 | . | TGTGCCAGGGGCCGGTCGGGGATACAAGAGACCCAGTACTTC | CARGRSGIQETQYF
. | TRBJ1-1 | TRBV2 | . | TGTGCCAGCAGTGAAGCCGGCGGGCGCGCTGAAGCTTTCTTT | CASSEAGGRAEAFF
TRBD1 | TRBJ1-1 | TRBV7-9 | few | TGTGCCAGCAGCTTAGGGGGACAGAAAACTGAAGCTTTCTTT | CASSLGGQKTEAFF
TRBD1 | TRBJ1-6 | TRBV11-2 | . | TGTGCCAGCAGCTTAGACGACAGGGGAAATTCACCCCTCCACTTT | CASSLDDRGNSPLHF
. | TRBJ1-2 | TRBV9 | . | TGTGCCAGCAGCGTAGCACAGTACTATGGCTACACCTTC | CASSVAQYYGYTF
. | TRBJ2-3 | TRBV25-1 | . | TGTGCCAGCAGTGAATTCAGAGACAGTGTCACAGATACGCAGTATTTT | CASSEFRDSVTDTQYF
TRBD2 | TRBJ2-7 | TRBV5-6 | . | TGTGCCAGCAGCTTGGGGGCGGGGGGCTCCCCCTACGAGCAGTACTTC | CASSLGAGGSPYEQYF
TRBD1 | TRBJ1-5 | TRBV14 | . | TGTGCCAGCAGCGACAGGGGATATGGGCCCCAGCATTTT | CASSDRGYGPQHF
. | TRBJ1-3 | TRBV7-3 | . | TGTGCCAGCAGCTTAAATTACGGGGACACCATATATTTT | CASSLNYGDTIYF
. | TRBJ1-5 | TRBV18 | few | TGTGCCAGCTCGGTCAGGGAGGATCAGCCCCAGCATTTT | CASSVREDQPQHF
TRBD1 | TRBJ1-2 | TRBV6-5 | . | TGTGCCAGCAGTTTCAGGGGGGACTATGGCTACACCTTC | CASSFRGDYGYTF
TRBD2 | TRBJ2-1 | TRBV5-1 | . | TGCGCCAGCAGCGACGGGACTAGCGAACACAATGAGCAGTTCTTC | CASSDGTSEHNEQFF
. | TRBJ2-7 | TRBV6-5 | . | TGTGCCAGCTCATCCCTATTTTACGAGCAGTACTTC | CASSSLFYEQYF
TRBD1 | TRBJ2-3 | TRBV6-5 | . | TGTGCCAGCAGCGGGACAGGGGGCCGCACAGATACGCAGTATTTT | CASSGTGGRTDTQYF
TRBD1 | TRBJ2-1 | TRBV29-1 | once | TGCAGCGCCAGGGGGCCCGCAAATGAGCAGTTCTTC | CSARGPANEQFF
. | TRBJ1-1 | TRBV10-3 | . | TGTGCCAGCTCCACCGGCACTGAAGCTTTCTTT | CASSTGTEAFF
. | TRBJ2-7 | TRBV6-1 | . | TGTGCCAGCAGTGACAACTACGAGCAGTACTTC | CASSDNYEQYF
. | TRBJ1-1 | TRBV2 | . | TGTGCCAGCAGATTCGGACAGCAGAACACTGAAGCTTTCTTT | CASRFGQQNTEAFF
. | TRBJ1-3 | TRBV5-8 | few | TGTGCCAGCAGCTTGGACAGGGTGACTGGAAACACCATATATTTT | CASSLDRVTGNTIYF
. | TRBJ1-5 | TRBV14 | . | TGTGCCAGCAGCTCCCACGAGGGTCAGCCCCAGCATTTT | CASSSHEGQPQHF
TRBD1 | TRBJ1-2 | TRBV30 | . | TGTGCCTGGACCACAGGGGCTGGCTACACCTTC | CAWTTGAGYTF
TRBD1 | TRBJ2-2 | TRBV19 | . | TGTGCCAGTAGTGGACAGGGGAACACCGGGGAGCTGTTTTTT | CASSGQGNTGELFF
. | TRBJ2-1 | TRBV6-5 | . | TGTGCCAGCAGTTCGGGGTTTGGGGTATACAATGAGCAGTTCTTC | CASSSGFGVYNEQFF
TRBD1 | TRBJ1-5 | TRBV7-9 | few | TGTGCCAGCAGCAAGACAGGGGGATATAGCAATCAGCCCCAGCATTTT | CASSKTGGYSNQPQHF
. | TRBJ1-2 | TRBV5-1 | . | TGCGCCAGCAGCTCTGACAGTGCTAACTATGGCTACACCTTC | CASSSDSANYGYTF
. | TRBJ1-6 | TRBV7-2 | . | TGTGCCAGCAGCTCGCGGGCCGGAGGACAGCATTCACCCCTCCACTTT | CASSSRAGGQHSPLHF
. | TRBJ1-6 | TRBV7-2 | . | TGTGCCAGCAGCCCCCGGCGGGTCGGTTCACCCCTCCACTTT | CASSPRRVGSPLHF
TRBD1 | TRBJ2-7 | TRBV28 | many | TGTGCCAGCAGCCAACGACAGGGGGCGGACGAGCAGTACTTC | CASSQRQGADEQYF
TRBD1 | TRBJ1-5 | TRBV6-6 | . | TGTGCCAGCATTGACCAGGGACAGGACAATCAGCCCCAGCATTTT | CASIDQGQDNQPQHF
. | TRBJ2-3 | TRBV6-4 | . | TGTGCCAGCACTCCAAGCGGTACAGATACGCAGTATTTT | CASTPSGTDTQYF
. | TRBJ1-5 | TRBV27 | . | TGTGCCAGCAGTTGGCGGGGGTATAGCAATCAGCCCCAGCATTTT | CASSWRGYSNQPQHF
TRBD2 | TRBJ2-5 | TRBV7-2 | . | TGTGCCAGCAGCTTAGTCCTTCCACTAGCGGGGGGGCTTCGGGAGACCCAGTACTTC | CASSLVLPLAGGLRETQYF
TRBD1 | TRBJ1-2 | TRBV28 | . | TGTGCCAGCAGTTCTGGACAGGGGAGAATCTATGGCTACACCTTC | CASSSGQGRIYGYTF
TRBD1 | TRBJ1-2 | TRBV5-1 | . | TGCGCCAGCAGCTGGGACAGGGGGGACTATGGCTACACCTTC | CASSWDRGDYGYTF
TRBD1 | TRBJ2-7 | TRBV7-3 | . | TGTGCCAGCAGCCAAGGACAGGGGATCTACGAGCAGTACTTC | CASSQGQGIYEQYF
. | TRBJ1-3 | TRBV11-2 | . | TGTGCCAGCAGCCCTCCGGGACTCTCTGGAAACACCATATATTTT | CASSPPGLSGNTIYF
. | TRBJ1-2 | TRBV7-2 | . | TGTGCCAGCAGCTTAGCCCATGAAGGGGATGGCTACACCTTC | CASSLAHEGDGYTF
TRBD2 | TRBJ2-3 | TRBV9 | . | TGTGCCAGCAGCCCCCTCGGGGGGGGAGGCACAGATACGCAGTATTTT | CASSPLGGGGTDTQYF